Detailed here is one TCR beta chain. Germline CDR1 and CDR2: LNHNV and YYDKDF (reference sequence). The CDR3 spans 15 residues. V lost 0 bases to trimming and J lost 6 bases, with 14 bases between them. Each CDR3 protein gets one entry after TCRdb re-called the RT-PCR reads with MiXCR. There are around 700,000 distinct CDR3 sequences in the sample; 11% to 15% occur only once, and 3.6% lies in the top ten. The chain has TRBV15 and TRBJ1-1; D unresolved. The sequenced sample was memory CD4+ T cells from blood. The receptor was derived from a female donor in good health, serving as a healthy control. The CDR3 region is CATSRDPGVGSEAFF. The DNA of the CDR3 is TGTGCCACCAGCAGAGATCCTGGGGTAGGGTCTGAAGCTTTCTTT.